The clone carrying this TCR beta chain was seen at least ten times. Antigen: not known. One entry per CDR3 protein, called by TCRdb with MiXCR from the 5' RACE reads. Of under 150,000 distinct CDR3 sequences listed, around 15% are singletons. These data originate in a study of CD8 T cells in ankylosing spondylitis. General observations from the study: Seemingly distinctive of ankylosing spondylitis blood was a TCR beta motif formed by eight highly homologous variants. The authors found the disease-linked clones to be CD8+ and relatively rare in peripheral blood.

Trimming left V 10 bases short and J 2 bases short, with 31 bases between. Germline V gene lookup returns CDR1 SGDLS and CDR2 YYNGEE. This CDR3 is built from 19 residues. The chain is built from TRBV9 and TRBJ1-5; D is undetermined. The sequenced material came from blood, either unsorted or a sorted T cell fraction (not recorded which). This clonotype was sampled from a female donor with ankylosing spondylitis or in good health (not recorded which). For the CDR3, the DNA is TGTGCCCGCACCTCGGGAGCCTTCCCGCCTGACTATGGCAATCAGCCCCAGCATTTT. Translating gives CARTSGAFPPDYGNQPQHF. Using reference TRBV9 and TRBJ1-5 for the parts outside the CDR3, the full variable domain is DSGVTQTPKHLITATGQRVTLRCSPRSGDLSVYWYQQSLDQGLQFLIQYYNGEERAKGNILERFSAQQFPDLHSELNLSSLELGDSALYFCARTSGAFPPDYGNQPQHFGDGTRLSIL.